The present entry profiles one T cell receptor beta chain with its context. The antigen remains unidentified. This sample is drawn from a study of T cell responses to AZD1222 COVID-19 vaccine. Clones were read by immunoSEQ multiplex PCR, and TCRdb kept only the in-frame ones, dropping some. The sample lists 90,000 to 150,000 clones; approximately 90% were seen once. The study, taken as a whole, reports: Baseline testing showed seropositivity in only five to seven AZD1222 recipients. CD4 TCRs associated with vaccination spanned spike, dominating at 160-218 and 743-854. Close to half of spike-specific TCRs reportedly recognize unmutated variant regions.

The CDR3 has 16 amino acids. V lost 5 bases to trimming and J lost 5 bases; unmatched junction nucleotides: 8. CDR1 is SGHAT and CDR2 is FQDESV in the germline V gene (reference sequence). The sequence was obtained from an adult in good health. Sample: peripheral blood, taken on day 0 of AZD1222 vaccination. The chain recombines TRBV11-1 with TRBJ2-5, with 13 bases that match TRBD2. DNA for the CDR3: TGTGCCAGCAGCCGACTAGCGGGGGGCCTCGTGGAGACCCAGTACTTC. The encoded protein is CASSRLAGGLVETQYF.